This TCR beta chain was captured in a study of blood T cell repertoires in COVID-19. Study at large: Samples representing acute and convalescent COVID-19 were sourced from the United States, Italy and Spain. T cells, B-cell-depleted T cells, or PBMCs provided the cDNA or gDNA that served as material.

Study processing details: Reference gene primer amplification yielded estimated nucleated cell counts. Here immunoSEQ multiplex PCR was the method, and the copy in TCRdb shows in-frame clones only, minus some. Clone size and V and J calls were adopted from that table, with D and trimming inferred from the DNA. This sample has roughly 210,000 clones, with 88% found just once. The germline CDR1 and CDR2 sequences are SGDLS and YYNGEE. The CDR3 contains 14 residues. V was trimmed by 5 bases and J by 8 bases, leaving 19 bases between them. The V gene is TRBV9, the J gene TRBJ1-2, with D uncertain. The TCR comes from a man aged 65-85 years with acute or convalescent COVID-19. The source material was peripheral blood. The CDR3 sequence: CASSSGPPGGGYTF. DNA of the CDR3: TGTGCCAGCAGTTCCGGGCCCCCAGGAGGGGGCTACACCTTC.